This T cell receptor beta chain was identified in a study of blood T cell repertoires in COVID-19. About the research overall: COVID-19 samples, acute and convalescent, were from the United States, Italy and Spain.

Authors' processing steps: Amplification with reference gene primers provided the estimates of nucleated cell counts. Repertoires were generated with immunoSEQ multiplex PCR, while TCRdb's copy carries only in-frame clones and drops some. V, J and clone size are taken as reported in that table, and D and trimming were inferred from the DNA itself. Of over 50,000 clones in the sample, 80% to 90% are singletons; the top ten hold 3% to 3.5%. The trim removed 2 bases at V and 7 bases at J, leaving 8 bases unmatched. There are 15 residues in the CDR3. Germline CDR1 and CDR2: SEHNR and FQNEAQ (reference sequence).

This chain links TRBV7-9 with TRBJ2-1; 7 positions agree with TRBD2. This receptor was obtained from a human donor in a cohort sampled during active COVID-19. The material sequenced was peripheral blood. The CDR3 here is CASSLWQSGKNEQFF. In DNA form, the CDR3 reads TGTGCCAGCAGCTTATGGCAGAGCGGGAAAAATGAGCAGTTCTTC.